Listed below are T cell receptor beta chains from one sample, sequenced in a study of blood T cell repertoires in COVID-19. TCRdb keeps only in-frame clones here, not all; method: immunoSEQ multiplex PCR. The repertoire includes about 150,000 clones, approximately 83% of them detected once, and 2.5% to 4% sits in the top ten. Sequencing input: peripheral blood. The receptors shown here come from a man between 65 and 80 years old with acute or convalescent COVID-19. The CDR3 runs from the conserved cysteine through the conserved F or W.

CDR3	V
CASSQEGGYGYTF	TRBV4-3
CASSSSGGDAKNIQYF	TRBV27
CASSQNPQGIQYF	TRBV7-3
CASSFGDSQFF	TRBV2
CSVVSLPETQYF	TRBV29-1
CATSDPGLAGSSYEQYF	TRBV24-1
CASSRGEQLGEKLFF	TRBV4-1
CASSRSGGYEQYF	TRBV11-2
CASSYSGAGESDEQYF	TRBV6-5
CASSGRDRGPNQPQHF	TRBV6-1
CASSLAGNRGVTDTQYF	TRBV5-1
CASSQGEGGELFF	TRBV3-1/TRBV3-2
CASSLGGSTDTQYF	TRBV11-3
CASSSRVSGSYEQYF	TRBV7-2
CACSSAGRGYTF	TRBV28
CASSFSGALHF	TRBV28
CATSVTRGGSGGARAGELFF	TRBV24-1
CASSPLADNHGYTF	TRBV5-1
CSAGAGTGQFF	TRBV20-1
CASSRQGMAYEQYF	TRBV5-1
CASSQEPRGAYATF	TRBV4-1
CASSAAPTGGLGTQYF	TRBV9
CASSLEGWAELFF	TRBV7-2
CASSLGQGVYEQYF	TRBV5-1
CASRTRVTGELFF	TRBV2
CASSVEAASYNEQFF	TRBV9
CAWSPGVEVYGYTF	TRBV30
CASSLAGGRTEAFF	TRBV5-6
CASSVTSDGGELFF	TRBV9
CASSQVPTGVDGYTF	TRBV3-1/TRBV3-2
CASSLVSSTDTQYF	TRBV5-6
CASTPDRANSPLHF	TRBV6-5
CASSPHRDEQYF	TRBV5-8
CASSQAGGRTDTQYF	TRBV28
CSVEVTVNTGELFF	TRBV29-1
CASGLIAGVTGELFF	TRBV7-2
CASSLSDSWETQYF	TRBV5-4
CASSLVTDPGANVLTF	TRBV7-2
CASSNTQVSGNTIYF	TRBV6-5
CASRGSYEQYF	TRBV27
CAWSQERAGYTF	TRBV30
CASSRSTSGRYEQYF	TRBV11-1
CASSRTGPHTGELFF	TRBV7-2
CASSRDRANEKLFF	TRBV4-2
CASSLPGLAGASSYNEQFF	TRBV5-1
CASSLRAGGRQPQHF	TRBV28
CASSGGRALEQYF	TRBV25-1
CASSSRRPGRGTGELFF	TRBV7-2
CASSLGSGEGNQPQHF	TRBV7-9
CSVEKGDSAIGYTF	TRBV29-1
CASSQGDWGSTDTQYF	TRBV4-3
CASSIDLHPGGAEQFF	TRBV19
CASSTTGETQYF	TRBV12-3/TRBV12-4
CASSRTENSNPYNSPLHF	TRBV7-8
CATSDLGGGTGGKETQYF	TRBV24-1